The present T cell receptor (beta chain) was sequenced within a study of CD8 T cells in ankylosing spondylitis. The study, taken as a whole, reports: Disease-linked clones were reportedly significantly enriched in matched ankylosing spondylitis synovial fluid.

The CDR3 runs 14 residues. The germline V gene has CDR1 GTSNPN and CDR2 SVGIG (reference sequence). With 3 bases removed from V and 4 bases from J, the gap between germline ends came to 15 bases. There are a few counts of this clonotype. Its target is not known. TCRdb recomputed calls from the 5' RACE reads with MiXCR, one row per CDR3 protein. The data contain approximately 150,000 distinct CDR3 sequences, just over 9.5% of them singletons. This clonotype originated in a female donor with ankylosing spondylitis or in good health (not recorded which). Sequencing input: blood, either unsorted or a sorted T cell fraction (not recorded which). V gene TRBV30 combines with J gene TRBJ2-5; D remains unclear. CDR3 protein: CAWRVSRKGETQYF. For the CDR3, the DNA is TGTGCCTGGAGGGTCTCGCGGAAGGGAGAGACCCAGTACTTC.